The following is a T cell receptor beta chain sequence with its context. What it recognizes is unknown. TCRdb reprocessed the reads via MiXCR and lists one record per CDR3 protein. The sample lists about 890,000 distinct CDR3 sequences; approximately 31% were seen once. Trimming removed 2 bases from V and 1 base from J, with 8 bases in between. CDR1 LGHNA and CDR2 YSLEER come from the germline V gene. This CDR3 has 14 amino acids. This record comes from a study of T cell repertoires in cytomegalovirus infection. This chain uses TRBV4-3 with TRBJ2-5; a weak D match, TRBD1 (5 bases). The clonotype originates from a human donor in good health (CMV status not recorded). Some clones in this sample may be carry-over from other donors' samples. This material consisted of cultured CD8+ T cells from PBMCs, taken from culture after CMV antigen stimulation. The CDR3 DNA sequence: TGCGCCAGCAGCCAACAGGGTCTCCAAGAGACCCAGTACTTC. Translated, it gives CASSQQGLQETQYF.